The 18 T cell receptor beta chains listed next were all sequenced from one sample in a study of radiotherapy plus CTLA-4 blockade in lung cancer. Libraries were prepared by immunoSEQ multiplex PCR; TCRdb keeps only in-frame clonotypes and omits some of them. The sample lists about 95,000 clones; about four fifths were seen once. The sample in question was peripheral blood, obtained from a patient treated with radiotherapy plus ipilimumab. The receptor set was obtained from a human donor with non-small cell lung cancer who had stable disease on radiotherapy plus ipilimumab.

The DNA for the CDR3 is TGCAGTGCTAGAGTAGGCAACGGCTACACCTTC. Translation gives CSARVGNGYTF. V is TRBV20-1 and J is TRBJ1-2; D unresolved. Trimming removed 1 base at V and 8 bases at J, with 8 bases between. CDR1 and CDR2 from the germline V gene are DFQATT and SNEGSKA (reference sequence). The CDR3 loop spans 11 amino acids.

Only one count was recorded for this clone. The chain's CDR3 is CASSLGSNQPQHF. Written as DNA, the CDR3 is TGCGCCAGCAGCTTGGGGAGCAATCAGCCCCAGCATTTT. The chain combines TRBV5-1 with TRBJ1-5; no reliable D call. Per the germline V gene, CDR1 is SGHRS and CDR2 is YFSETQ. Trimming took 0 bases from V and 1 from J, leaving 2 bases between them. This CDR3 spans 13 amino acids.

This clone was detected only once. DNA of the CDR3: TGTGCCAGTAGTATCCCCAGAGGGGGCCGGCGCTCTGGGGCCAACGTCCTGACTTTC. It is translated as CASSIPRGGRRSGANVLTF. The rearrangement uses TRBV19 and TRBJ2-6; the match to TRBD1 covers 7 bases. CDR1 is LNHDA and CDR2 is SQIVND in the germline V gene (reference sequence). This CDR3 is 19 amino acids long. J was trimmed by 0 bases and V by 3 bases; bases with no gene match: 11. The full variable domain, with the rest looked up from reference TRBV19 and TRBJ2-6, is DGGITQSPKYLFRKEGQNVTLSCEQNLNHDAMYWYRQDPGQGLRLIYYSQIVNDFQKGDIAEGYSVSREKKESFPLTVTSAQKNPTAFYLCASSIPRGGRRSGANVLTFGAGSRLTVL.

V and J are TRBV9 and TRBJ2-3; 12 bases match TRBD2. Per germline, CDR1 SGDLS and CDR2 YYNGEE. With V trimmed by 0 bases and J by 4 bases, 12 bases remained unmatched. The CDR3 length is 19 residues. Written as DNA, the CDR3 is TGTGCCAGCAGCGTAGTTGGGGCTAGCGGGGGGGCCAGGGCAGATACGCAGTATTTT. Its translation is CASSVVGASGGARADTQYF.

The chain joins TRBV19 to TRBJ2-4; D unresolved. The CDR3 is 13 amino acids. Trimming pared 3 bases from V and 3 bases from J, leaving 6 bases between. CDR1 and CDR2 (germline): LNHDA, SQIVND (reference sequence). This CDR3 is CASSISLKNIQYF. In DNA, the CDR3 is TGTGCCAGTAGTATCTCACTCAAAAACATTCAGTACTTC.

This clone was seen just once. The chain links TRBV10-2 to TRBJ1-6; D remains unclear. The V and J ends lost 5 bases and 6 bases respectively, with 11 bases between them. The CDR3 length is 14 residues. Germline CDR1 is WSHSY and CDR2 is SAAADI. CDR3: CASSLGVGNSPLHF. CDR3 nucleotides: TGCGCCAGCAGTCTTGGGGTTGGTAATTCACCCCTCCACTTT.

V gene TRBV4-2 combines with J gene TRBJ2-6, with TRBD1 matching over 7 bases. Germline V gives CDR1 LGHNA, CDR2 YNFKEQ. Losses at the gene ends were 5 bases for V and 1 base for J; bases not matched to a gene: 2. The CDR3 extends over 15 amino acids. This CDR3 reads CASSTGESGANVLTF. The CDR3 bases are TGTGCCAGCAGCACAGGGGAGTCTGGGGCCAACGTCCTGACTTTC.

The rearrangement uses TRBV7-2 and TRBJ2-1; D is perhaps TRBD1 (5 bases). Germline CDR1 is SGHTA and CDR2 is FQGNSA. Trimming stripped 5 bases from V and 6 bases from J, with 14 bases between. This CDR3 comprises 14 residues. CDR3 loop: CASSNWARVNEQFF. In nucleotides, the CDR3 is TGTGCCAGCAGCAACTGGGCCAGGGTCAATGAGCAGTTCTTC. The variable domain in full, with the rest retrieved from reference TRBV7-2 and TRBJ2-1, is GAGVSQSPSNKVTEKGKDVELRCDPISGHTALYWYRQSLGQGLEFLIYFQGNSAPDKSGLPSDRFSAERTGGSVSTLTIQRTQQEDSAVYLCASSNWARVNEQFFGPGTRLTVL.

The chain links TRBV6-5 to TRBJ1-3; a possible D gene is TRBD1 (5 bases). The germline V gene encodes CDR1 MNHEY and CDR2 SVGAGI. The CDR3 sequence is 13 residues long. The V end was cut by 8 bases, the J end by 2 bases, with 10 bases between. This CDR3 reads CASRGEPGNTIYF. The CDR3 DNA reads as TGTGCCAGCCGGGGGGAGCCTGGAAACACCATATATTTT.

The V gene is TRBV6-1, the J gene TRBJ2-7; 10 bases are shared with TRBD2. V shed 3 bases, J shed 4 bases, and the junction held 12 bases outside the gene matches. The CDR3 has 17 amino acids. CDR1 is MNHNS, CDR2 SASEGT, per germline. Here the CDR3 DNA reads TGTGCCAGCAGTGATAGTCCTAGCGGGGGTCTTAGGTACGAGCAGTACTTC. It is translated as CASSDSPSGGLRYEQYF.

V and J are TRBV29-1 and TRBJ1-2; 8 nucleotides match TRBD1. CDR1 and CDR2 from the germline V gene are SQVTM and ANQGSEA. The length of the CDR3 is 12 residues. The V gene end was trimmed by 2 bases and the J gene end by 11 bases; junction bases not matched to a gene: 7. The CDR3, as DNA: TGCAGCGTTGAAAAAGCGACAGGGGAATACACCTTC. It specifies CSVEKATGEYTF. Full variable domain (outside the CDR3, taken from reference TRBV29-1 and TRBJ1-2): SAVISQKPSRDICQRGTSLTIQCQVDSQVTMMFWYRQQPGQSLTLIATANQGSEATYESGFVIDKFPISRPNLTFSTLTVSNMSPEDSSIYLCSVEKATGEYTFGSGTRLTVV.

The V call is TRBV11-2, the J call TRBJ2-7; D unclear. The CDR3 runs 15 residues. Germline assignment: CDR1 SGHAT and CDR2 FQNNGV. The V gene lost 0 bases and the J gene lost 2 bases, with 11 bases spanning the gap. This CDR3 is CASSLDPTPPYEQYF. The CDR3 nucleotides read TGTGCCAGCAGCTTAGACCCCACCCCCCCCTACGAGCAGTACTTC.

The CDR3 DNA follows: TGTGCCAGCAGCTTGGTAGGGGACAGATACGAGCAGTACTTC. This encodes CASSLVGDRYEQYF. The chain carries TRBV5-6 and TRBJ2-7, with 7 bases fitting TRBD1. The V and J ends lost 0 bases and 4 bases, in that order; junction bases with no gene match: 4. The germline gives CDR1 SGHDT, CDR2 YYEEEE. CDR3 length: 14 residues.

The V call is TRBV12-5, the J call TRBJ2-3; D gene unclear. Looked up from germline, CDR1 is LGHNT and CDR2 is FRNRAP. Trimming shortened V by 1 base and J by 4 bases, and 9 bases separated the two germline ends. This CDR3 region has 14 residues. DNA for the CDR3: TGTGCTAGTGGTTTGGGGGGAAGCCCAGATACGCAGTATTTT. Translation gives CASGLGGSPDTQYF.

V gene TRBV6-5 combines with J gene TRBJ1-2; 8 positions match TRBD1. J gave up 7 bases and V 6 bases, and 7 bases lay outside the gene matches. The V gene's germline CDR1 is MNHEY and CDR2 SVGAGI. The CDR3 has 13 amino acids. The CDR3 loop reads CASRGRGRSGYTF. CDR3 coding DNA: TGTGCCAGCAGGGGCAGGGGGCGCAGTGGCTACACCTTC.

This clone was seen more than once but under ten times. This rearrangement joins TRBV13 to TRBJ1-1; 7 positions agree with TRBD1. The germline gives CDR1 PRHDT, CDR2 FYEKMQ (reference sequence). The CDR3 extends over 15 amino acids. After removal of 1 base from V and 5 bases from J, the junction contained 7 bases not matched to a gene. The CDR3 coding sequence is TGTGCCAGCAGCTTAGTTATGGCAGGGGGAACTGAAGCTTTCTTT. Its translation is CASSLVMAGGTEAFF.

A few counts support this clone. This chain connects TRBV18 to TRBJ1-3, with D uncertain. Trimming took off 4 bases at V and 1 base at J, with 8 bases between the two ends. Germline CDR1 reads KGHSH; CDR2 reads LQKENI. CDR3 length: 14 residues. The chain's CDR3 is CASSLEASGNTIYF. CDR3 bases: TGTGCCAGCTCACTAGAGGCTTCTGGAAACACCATATATTTT.

The J gene is TRBJ2-7, the V gene TRBV5-1, with D perhaps TRBD2 (5 bases). The CDR3 runs 16 residues. The V end was cut by 5 bases, the J end by 0 bases, with 18 bases between. Germline CDR1 is SGHRS and CDR2 is YFSETQ. CDR3 DNA: TGCGCCAGCAGTCAGGTAGGCGGGCCCAGCTCCTACGAGCAGTACTTC. This encodes CASSQVGGPSSYEQYF.